This T cell receptor beta chain emerged from a study of shared clonotypes between healthy human individuals. Study-wide points: Among the subsets, naive ones generally showed larger estimated richness than memory ones.

This clone is a singleton in its sample. The antigen remains unidentified. Germline CDR1 is MDHEN and CDR2 is SYDVKM. The CDR3 is 11 residues long. With 3 bases removed from V and 12 bases from J, the gap between germline ends came to 11 bases. Every contributor of samples was a Caucasian grown-up residing in Nashville, Tennessee. The authors distributed each subset's genomic DNA evenly over several immunoSEQ plates. The method was immunoSEQ multiplex PCR; TCRdb's version includes in-frame clones alone and lacks a portion of them. The table has about 2.3 million clones, approximately 90% seen once. This sequence originates from a man younger than 35 in good health. Some clones in this sample may be carry-over from other donors' samples. The genes are TRBV28 and TRBJ1-1; weak D call: TRBD1 (5 bases). The sequenced sample was naive CD4+ T cells from PBMCs. As to subset: CD45RA+ positively selected. CDR3 residues: CASSLKGVTFF. CDR3 DNA: TGTGCCAGCAGTTTGAAAGGGGTGACTTTCTTT.